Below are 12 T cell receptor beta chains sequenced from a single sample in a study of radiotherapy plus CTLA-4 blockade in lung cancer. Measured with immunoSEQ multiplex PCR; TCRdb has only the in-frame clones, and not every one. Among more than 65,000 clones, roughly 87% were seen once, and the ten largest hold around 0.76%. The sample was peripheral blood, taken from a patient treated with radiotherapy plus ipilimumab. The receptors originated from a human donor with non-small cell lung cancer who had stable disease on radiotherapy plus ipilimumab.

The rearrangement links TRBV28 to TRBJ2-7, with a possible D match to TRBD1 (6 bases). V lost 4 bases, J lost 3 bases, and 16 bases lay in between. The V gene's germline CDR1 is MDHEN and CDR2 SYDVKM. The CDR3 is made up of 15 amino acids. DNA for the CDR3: TGTGCCAGCAGTTCCCCCGCAGGGGTTAACTACGAGCAGTACTTC. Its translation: CASSSPAGVNYEQYF.

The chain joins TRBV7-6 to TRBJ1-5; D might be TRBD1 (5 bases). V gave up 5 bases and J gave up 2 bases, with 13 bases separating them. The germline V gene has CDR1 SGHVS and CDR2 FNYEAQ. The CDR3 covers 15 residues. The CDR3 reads CASSPAGAGNQPQHF. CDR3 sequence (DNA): TGTGCCAGCAGCCCCGCCGGGGCGGGCAATCAGCCCCAGCATTTT. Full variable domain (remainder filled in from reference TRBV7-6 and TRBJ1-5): GAGVSQSPRYKVTKRGQDVALRCDPISGHVSLYWYRQALGQGPEFLTYFNYEAQQDKSGLPNDRFSAERPEGSISTLTIQRTEQRDSAMYRCASSPAGAGNQPQHFGDGTRLSIL.

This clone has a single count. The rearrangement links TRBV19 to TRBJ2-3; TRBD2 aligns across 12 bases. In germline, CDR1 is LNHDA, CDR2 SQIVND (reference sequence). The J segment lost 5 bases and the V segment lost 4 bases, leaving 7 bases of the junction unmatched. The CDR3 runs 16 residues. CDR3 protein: CASSSLLAGGLDTQYF. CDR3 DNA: TGTGCCAGTAGTAGCCTACTAGCGGGGGGATTAGATACGCAGTATTTT.

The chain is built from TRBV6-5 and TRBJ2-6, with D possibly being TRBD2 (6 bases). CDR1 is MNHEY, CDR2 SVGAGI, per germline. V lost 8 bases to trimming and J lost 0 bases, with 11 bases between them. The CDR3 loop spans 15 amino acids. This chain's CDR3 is CASGEESSGANVLTF. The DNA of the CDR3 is TGTGCCAGCGGGGAGGAGAGCTCTGGGGCCAACGTCCTGACTTTC.

CDR3 sequence reads: CASSLGGVGNEQYF. For the CDR3, the DNA is TGTGCCAGCAGTTTAGGGGGTGTCGGTAACGAGCAGTACTTC. V and J are TRBV27 and TRBJ2-7; D may correspond to TRBD1 or TRBD2 (5 bases each). The CDR3 extends over 14 amino acids. Between the trimmed V and J ends, which lost 2 bases and 5 bases, there was a span of 13 bases. Germline values: CDR1 MNHEY, CDR2 SMNVEV (reference sequence).

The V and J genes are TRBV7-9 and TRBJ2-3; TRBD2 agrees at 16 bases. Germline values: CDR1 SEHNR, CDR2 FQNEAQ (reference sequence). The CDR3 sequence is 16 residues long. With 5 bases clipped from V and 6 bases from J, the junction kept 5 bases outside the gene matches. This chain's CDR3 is CASSPGLAGGPDTQYF. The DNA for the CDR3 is TGTGCCAGCAGCCCGGGACTAGCGGGAGGGCCTGATACGCAGTATTTT. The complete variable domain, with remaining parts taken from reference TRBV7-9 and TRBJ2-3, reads DTGVSQNPRHKITKRGQNVTFRCDPISEHNRLYWYRQTLGQGPEFLTYFQNEAQLEKSRLLSDRFSAERPKGSFSTLEIQRTEQGDSAMYLCASSPGLAGGPDTQYFGPGTRLTVL.

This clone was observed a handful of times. CDR3 loop: CASSQGALGLAASGELFF. Written as DNA, the CDR3 is TGTGCCAGCAGCCAAGGGGCCCTTGGACTAGCGGCGTCCGGGGAGCTGTTTTTT. The chain carries TRBV4-2 and TRBJ2-2; 10 nucleotides agree with TRBD2. The junction had 11 bases not matched to a gene; V was cut back by 1 base and J by 6 bases. This CDR3 is built from 18 residues. Germline loops: CDR1 LGHNA, CDR2 YNFKEQ.

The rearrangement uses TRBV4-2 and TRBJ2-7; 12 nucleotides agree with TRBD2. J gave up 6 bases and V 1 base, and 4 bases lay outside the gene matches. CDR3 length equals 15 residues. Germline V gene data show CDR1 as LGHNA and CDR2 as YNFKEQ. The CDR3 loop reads CASSQGLAGEREQYF. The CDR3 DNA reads TGTGCCAGCAGCCAAGGACTAGCGGGAGAACGCGAGCAGTACTTC.

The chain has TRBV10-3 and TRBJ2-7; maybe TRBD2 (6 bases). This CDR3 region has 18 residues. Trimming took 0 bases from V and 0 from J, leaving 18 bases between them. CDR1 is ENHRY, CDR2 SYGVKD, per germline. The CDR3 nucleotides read TGTGCCATCAGTGAGTCTGCGTCCGCCGGGACTCTCTCCTACGAGCAGTACTTC. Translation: CAISESASAGTLSYEQYF.

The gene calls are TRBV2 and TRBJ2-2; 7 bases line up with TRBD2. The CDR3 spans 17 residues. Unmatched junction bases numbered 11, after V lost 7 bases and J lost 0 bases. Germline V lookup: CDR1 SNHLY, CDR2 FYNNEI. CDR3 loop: CASIGRSALTNTGELFF. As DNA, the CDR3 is TGTGCCAGCATCGGGAGGAGTGCATTAACGAACACCGGGGAGCTGTTTTTT.

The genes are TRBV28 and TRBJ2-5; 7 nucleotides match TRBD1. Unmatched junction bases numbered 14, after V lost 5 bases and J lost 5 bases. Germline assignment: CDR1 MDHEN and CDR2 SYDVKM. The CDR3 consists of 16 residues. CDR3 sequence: CASSPPRGRGTETQYF. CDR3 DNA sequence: TGTGCCAGCAGTCCTCCACGGGGCAGGGGGACGGAGACCCAGTACTTC.

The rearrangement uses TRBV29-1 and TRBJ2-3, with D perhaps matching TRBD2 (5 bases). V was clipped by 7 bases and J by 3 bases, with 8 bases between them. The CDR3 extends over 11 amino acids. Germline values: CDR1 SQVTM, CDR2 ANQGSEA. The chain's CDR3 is CSGTGTDTQYF. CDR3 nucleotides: TGCAGCGGCACGGGGACAGATACGCAGTATTTT.